The 26 T cell receptor beta chains in this list originate from one sample, sequenced in a study of beta chain features in type 1 diabetes. These receptors have no identified antigens. The isolated RNA, all of it, was reverse transcribed, so expressed TCRB transcripts were what got sequenced. Sequencing was performed with immunoSEQ multiplex PCR; in TCRdb, only in-frame clones are kept and a portion is missing. This table holds more than 300,000 clones, around 12% found once. Study-wide results and limits: TCRB CDR3s were moderately but significantly shorter in Type 1 diabetes patients in all four CD4+ subsets.

Sequencing was done on a sample of naive CD4+ T cells from blood. The receptor set was obtained from a young woman with type 1 diabetes.

The J gene is TRBJ1-1, the V gene TRBV25-1; D may be TRBD1 (5 bases). CDR3 length: 13 amino acids. Germline V gives CDR1 MGHDK, CDR2 SYGVNS. V dropped 5 bases and J dropped 4 bases, with 11 bases sitting between them. This CDR3 reads CASSREGLTEAFF. In nucleotides, the CDR3 is TGTGCCAGCAGTCGAGAGGGACTCACTGAAGCTTTCTTT.

This clone was seen more than once but under ten times. The chain employs TRBV7-9 and TRBJ2-5, with 8 bases aligning to TRBD1. From germline, CDR1 is SEHNR and CDR2 FQNEAQ (reference sequence). V was clipped by 5 bases and J by 5 bases; unmatched bases: 4. The CDR3 is made up of 13 amino acids. DNA of the CDR3: TGTGCCAGCAGCCCAGGGGGCGCGGAGACCCAGTACTTC. It codes for CASSPGGAETQYF.

This clone was seen only once. A junction boundary mismatches the germline segment, possibly from a read error. The rearrangement links TRBV14 to TRBJ2-6, with TRBD2 identical over 7 bases. Per germline, CDR1 SGHDN and CDR2 FVKESK. There are 14 residues in the CDR3. CDR3 sequence (DNA): TGTGCCAGCAGCCAAGAGGCGGGGGTCAACGTCCTGACTTTC. Its protein product is CASSQEAGVNVLTF.

The rearrangement uses TRBV5-1 and TRBJ2-1, with TRBD2 matching 15 bases. This CDR3 contains 16 residues. Germline loops: CDR1 SGHRS, CDR2 YFSETQ. J was trimmed by 6 bases and V by 4 bases; bases with no gene match: 5. CDR3 nucleotides: TGCGCCAGCAGCGGGGGGGGACTAGCGGGAGGCAATGAGCAGTTCTTC. Amino acid sequence: CASSGGGLAGGNEQFF.

The CDR3 loop reads CASSLYNEQFF. The CDR3 DNA follows: TGTGCCAGCAGCCTATACAATGAGCAGTTCTTC. The chain is built from TRBV6-6 and TRBJ2-1; D uncertain. The CDR3 consists of 11 residues. V lost 6 bases and J 4 bases, leaving 4 bases between the germline ends. Germline CDR1 MNHNY, CDR2 SVGAGI (reference sequence).

This rearrangement joins TRBV4-2 to TRBJ2-7, with 9 nucleotides matching TRBD2. Germline V CDR1 and CDR2: LGHNA, YNFKEQ. Losses at the gene ends were 0 bases for V and 6 bases for J; bases not matched to a gene: 6. CDR3 length: 15 amino acids. In DNA form, the CDR3 reads TGTGCCAGCAGCCAAGAAGGTAGCGGGAGAGGCGAGCAGTACTTC. Translating gives CASSQEGSGRGEQYF.

The V call is TRBV11-2, the J call TRBJ1-2; 9 nucleotides align to TRBD1. This CDR3 contains 14 residues. Germline V lookup: CDR1 SGHAT, CDR2 FQNNGV. V was clipped by 5 bases and J by 8 bases; unmatched bases: 9. The CDR3 spells CASSHLTGTGGYTF. In DNA form, the CDR3 reads TGTGCCAGCAGCCACCTAACAGGGACAGGGGGCTACACCTTC.

This chain connects TRBV6-5 to TRBJ1-3; 8 bases align to TRBD1. Trimming removed 5 bases from V and 2 bases from J; junction bases left unmatched: 2. The CDR3 runs to 14 residues. Germline assignment: CDR1 MNHEY and CDR2 SVGAGI. The DNA of the CDR3 is TGTGCCAGCAGTCCACAGGGGGCTGGAAACACCATATATTTT. This gives the protein CASSPQGAGNTIYF.

The chain combines TRBV5-1 with TRBJ2-3; D uncertain. Germline values: CDR1 SGHRS, CDR2 YFSETQ. V was shortened by 4 bases and J by 9 bases, with 12 bases between the two germline ends. This CDR3 is built from 12 residues. As DNA, the CDR3 is TGCGCCAGCAGCCTCGAGGCCGAGACGCAGTATTTT. Translating gives CASSLEAETQYF.

This clone was recorded a few times. J is TRBJ2-7 and V is TRBV5-6; the match to TRBD2 covers 11 bases. The CDR3 has 14 residues. The trim removed 1 base at V and 6 bases at J, leaving 3 bases unmatched. Per germline, CDR1 SGHDT and CDR2 YYEEEE. The CDR3 reads CASSLLLAGGEQYF. CDR3 DNA sequence: TGTGCCAGCAGCTTGCTGCTAGCGGGAGGCGAGCAGTACTTC.

The chain links TRBV11-2 to TRBJ2-5, with TRBD2 as a possible D gene (5 bases). V lost 5 bases and J 10 bases, leaving 17 bases between the germline ends. Germline-derived CDR1 and CDR2 are SGHAT and FQNNGV. This CDR3 region has 13 residues. For the CDR3, the DNA is TGTGCCAGCAGCACACCCGGGGATAGGAGCCAGTACTTC. Its protein is CASSTPGDRSQYF.

The chain couples TRBV7-9 to TRBJ2-1; TRBD2 matches 13 bases. This CDR3 has 16 residues. CDR1 and CDR2 from the germline V gene are SEHNR and FQNEAQ (reference sequence). The junction had 5 bases not matched to a gene; V was cut back by 3 bases and J by 6 bases. CDR3 sequence (DNA): TGTGCCAGCAGCTTCACTAGCGGGAGGGCCCTCAATGAGCAGTTCTTC. Translation: CASSFTSGRALNEQFF.

This rearrangement joins TRBV25-1 to TRBJ2-7; 7 bases match TRBD2. The ends lost 5 bases at V and 4 bases at J; junction bases unmatched: 11. Germline-derived CDR1 and CDR2 are MGHDK and SYGVNS. The length of the CDR3 is 15 residues. The CDR3 DNA follows: TGTGCCAGCAGTCCAGAGTGGGGGGGTATTTACGAGCAGTACTTC. Translating gives CASSPEWGGIYEQYF.

The chain links TRBV5-6 to TRBJ1-1, with unresolved D. V shed 5 bases and J shed 6 bases, with 8 bases lying between them. CDR1 is SGHDT, CDR2 YYEEEE, per germline. This CDR3 is built from 11 residues. Here the CDR3 DNA reads TGTGCCAGCAGTCGGGGTCCTGAAGCTTTCTTT. This gives the protein CASSRGPEAFF.

This chain joins TRBV20-1 and TRBJ2-7; D call uncertain. Germline V lookup: CDR1 DFQATT, CDR2 SNEGSKA (reference sequence). The V end was cut by 4 bases, the J end by 7 bases, with 11 bases between. The CDR3 totals 11 residues. The CDR3 nucleotides are TGCAGTGCTAACCCTGGCCTGGAGCAGTACTTC. Protein sequence: CSANPGLEQYF.

V and J are TRBV5-1 and TRBJ2-1, with 8 bases fitting TRBD2. This CDR3 spans 15 amino acids. V lost 0 bases and J lost 9; bases outside the gene matches: 8. Germline CDR1 and CDR2: SGHRS and YFSETQ. Here the CDR3 DNA reads TGCGCCAGCAGCTTGGACGTAACGGGAGGGGTTGAGCAGTTCTTC. Translating it yields CASSLDVTGGVEQFF.

The chain links TRBV27 to TRBJ2-5; 9 bases agree with TRBD1. Germline values: CDR1 MNHEY, CDR2 SMNVEV (reference sequence). This CDR3 is 15 amino acids long. V shed 5 bases and J 5 bases; nucleotides not matched to a gene: 9. CDR3 loop: CASSTPGTGKETQYF. CDR3 DNA: TGTGCCAGCAGTACCCCCGGGACAGGGAAGGAGACCCAGTACTTC.

This clone has a handful of counts. J is TRBJ1-1 and V is TRBV5-4; TRBD1 matches at 9 bases. The CDR3 is 14 amino acids. Unmatched junction bases numbered 3, after V lost 0 bases and J lost 6 bases. Germline-derived CDR1 and CDR2 are SGHNT and YYREEE (reference sequence). CDR3 residues: CASSLDRQGAEAFF. CDR3 in DNA: TGTGCCAGCAGCTTGGACAGACAGGGGGCTGAAGCTTTCTTT.

This clone was seen a few times. This chain uses TRBV9 with TRBJ2-2; 7 nucleotides agree with TRBD1. The CDR3 is 16 amino acids. Germline assignment: CDR1 SGDLS and CDR2 YYNGEE. Trimming at V came to 0 bases and at J to 2 bases, leaving 4 bases not matched to a gene. CDR3: CASSVEGTANTGELFF. CDR3 DNA: TGTGCCAGCAGCGTAGAGGGGACAGCTAACACCGGGGAGCTGTTTTTT.

This clone was recorded a few times. V usage is TRBV28 and J usage is TRBJ2-6; D gene ambiguous. Trimming took 3 bases from V and 0 from J, leaving 9 bases between them. Germline assignment: CDR1 MDHEN and CDR2 SYDVKM. The CDR3 has 16 residues. The CDR3, as DNA: TGTGCCAGCAGTTTCCCGACTCGCTCTGGGGCCAACGTCCTGACTTTC. Translated: CASSFPTRSGANVLTF.

The rearrangement links TRBV15 to TRBJ2-3; D is unresolved. Trimming removed 3 bases at V and 2 bases at J, with 9 bases between. The germline V gene encodes CDR1 LNHNV and CDR2 YYDKDF (reference sequence). The CDR3 has 14 residues. DNA of the CDR3: TGTGCCACCAGCAGGCAACTTTACACAGATACGCAGTATTTT. This translates into CATSRQLYTDTQYF.

This clone was counted only a few times. The chain joins TRBV7-9 to TRBJ1-2; TRBD1 matches at 9 bases. CDR1 SEHNR and CDR2 FQNEAQ come from the germline V gene (reference sequence). The CDR3 length is 14 residues. V gave up 5 bases and J gave up 4 bases; unmatched junction bases: 5. CDR3 protein: CASSEDRGGYGYTF. In DNA form, the CDR3 reads TGTGCCAGCAGCGAGGACAGGGGAGGCTATGGCTACACCTTC.

This clone turned up a few times. Here the CDR3 DNA reads TGTGCCAGCAGCTTAGGGGACAGTCCCTATGGCTACACCTTC. This gives the protein CASSLGDSPYGYTF. The chain joins TRBV7-9 to TRBJ1-2, with 7 bases fitting TRBD1. The germline CDR1 and CDR2 sequences are SEHNR and FQNEAQ (reference sequence). J gave up 4 bases and V 1 base, and 3 bases lay outside the gene matches. The CDR3 has 14 amino acids.

The chain joins TRBV9 to TRBJ2-1; perhaps TRBD2 as D (6 bases). Between the trimmed V and J ends, which lost 3 bases and 4 bases, there was a span of 11 bases. Germline loops: CDR1 SGDLS, CDR2 YYNGEE. This CDR3 has 14 amino acids. The CDR3, as DNA: TGTGCCAGCAGCGAGACTAGTAAATACAATGAGCAGTTCTTC. This codes for CASSETSKYNEQFF.

This clone has just a few counts. The chain links TRBV30 to TRBJ2-3; TRBD2 is a possible D gene (5 bases). This CDR3 is built from 14 residues. The V end lost 5 bases, the J end lost 0 bases, and 12 bases lay between the germline ends. In germline, CDR1 is GTSNPN, CDR2 SVGIG (reference sequence). CDR3 protein: CAWGGRVSTDTQYF. The CDR3 nucleotides read TGTGCCTGGGGAGGTCGGGTTAGCACAGATACGCAGTATTTT.

The V gene is TRBV29-1, the J gene TRBJ2-2; D might be TRBD2 (6 bases). The CDR3 runs 14 residues. Germline lookup yields CDR1 SQVTM and CDR2 ANQGSEA. V dropped 6 bases and J dropped 1 base, with 12 bases sitting between them. Written as DNA, the CDR3 is TGCAGCGTCGGAAGGGAGGAGAACACCGGGGAGCTGTTTTTT. Translation: CSVGREENTGELFF.